This passage covers 17 T cell receptor beta chains from one sample sequenced in a study of blood T cell repertoires in COVID-19. Method: immunoSEQ multiplex PCR; TCRdb's copy keeps in-frame clones and lacks some. Here the sample spans about 210,000 clones, roughly nine tenths being singletons. The sample consisted of PBMCs or T cells enriched from blood (not recorded which). Source of these receptors: a woman aged 18-29 years who had recovered from COVID-19.

The chain joins TRBV5-1 to TRBJ2-3, with D tentatively TRBD1 (6 bases). The CDR3 contains 15 residues. Germline values: CDR1 SGHRS, CDR2 YFSETQ. The V and J ends lost 0 bases and 4 bases respectively, with 12 bases between them. DNA for the CDR3: TGCGCCAGCAGCTTGGAGGTCAGGGGCCCAGATACGCAGTATTTT. Translating gives CASSLEVRGPDTQYF.

V is TRBV11-2 and J is TRBJ2-5; D gene uncertain. Per germline, CDR1 SGHAT and CDR2 FQNNGV. The germline V and J ends were trimmed by 3 bases and 2 bases, with 10 bases remaining between them. The CDR3 has 14 residues. CDR3 nucleotide sequence: TGTGCCAGCAGCTTGCAAAACCTACAAGAGACCCAGTACTTC. Translating it yields CASSLQNLQETQYF. Based on the CDR3 plus reference TRBV11-2 and TRBJ2-5, the full variable domain is EAGVAQSPRYKIIEKRQSVAFWCNPISGHATLYWYQQILGQGPKLLIQFQNNGVVDDSQLPKDRFSAERLKGVDSTLKIQPAKLEDSAVYLCASSLQNLQETQYFGPGTRLLVL.

This clone was seen a single time. The CDR3 sequence: CASSFTGNDIYGYTF. CDR3 bases: TGTGCCAGTAGTTTTACAGGGAATGATATCTATGGCTACACCTTC. The chain is built from TRBV19 and TRBJ1-2, with D perhaps TRBD1 (6 bases). This CDR3 is built from 15 residues. Trimming removed 5 bases from V and 4 bases from J, with 17 bases in between. CDR1 LNHDA and CDR2 SQIVND come from the germline V gene (reference sequence).

The genes are TRBV10-3 and TRBJ2-1; TRBD2 matches 7 bases. The V and J ends lost 6 bases and 7 bases, in that order; junction bases with no gene match: 12. CDR3 length equals 15 residues. The germline CDR1 and CDR2 sequences are ENHRY and SYGVKD. DNA for the CDR3: TGTGCCATCAGCGCCGGTACGGGGGGTTTGAATGAGCAGTTCTTC. It specifies CAISAGTGGLNEQFF.

The chain uses TRBV11-2 and TRBJ1-1, with D unresolved. The germline gives CDR1 SGHAT, CDR2 FQNNGV. The CDR3 runs to 13 residues. The germline V and J ends were trimmed by 6 bases and 4 bases, with 12 bases remaining between them. Here the CDR3 reads CASSYTESTEAFF. The CDR3 nucleotides read TGTGCCAGCAGTTATACCGAGAGCACTGAAGCTTTCTTT.

This clone was seen a single time. The chain combines TRBV19 with TRBJ2-1; 7 nucleotides agree with TRBD1. The V and J ends lost 8 bases and 1 base, in that order; junction bases with no gene match: 8. Germline lookup yields CDR1 LNHDA and CDR2 SQIVND (reference sequence). CDR3 size: 15 residues. Written as DNA, the CDR3 is TGTGCCAGTTCCTGGGACAGTGAATCCTACAATGAGCAGTTCTTC. Encoded protein: CASSWDSESYNEQFF.

The V call is TRBV7-9, the J call TRBJ2-7; a weak D match, TRBD1 (6 bases). The CDR3 is 14 amino acids. Deletions cut 3 bases from V and 3 bases from J, with 12 bases between. Germline V gives CDR1 SEHNR, CDR2 FQNEAQ (reference sequence). Written as DNA, the CDR3 is TGTGCCAGCAGCTTTTACAGGGAAGGCTACGAGCAGTACTTC. Protein product: CASSFYREGYEQYF. Full variable domain (outside the CDR3, taken from reference TRBV7-9 and TRBJ2-7): DTGVSQNPRHKITKRGQNVTFRCDPISEHNRLYWYRQTLGQGPEFLTYFQNEAQLEKSRLLSDRFSAERPKGSFSTLEIQRTEQGDSAMYLCASSFYREGYEQYFGPGTRLTVT.

This clone was seen a handful of times. V is TRBV27 and J is TRBJ1-5; 7 positions agree with TRBD1. The germline V gene has CDR1 MNHEY and CDR2 SMNVEV (reference sequence). The junction had 11 bases not matched to a gene; V was cut back by 9 bases and J by 0 bases. This CDR3 contains 16 residues. CDR3 bases: TGTGCCAGTCATTCCGGGACAGTCGATAGCAATCAGCCCCAGCATTTT. Protein: CASHSGTVDSNQPQHF.

This chain uses TRBV7-3 with TRBJ1-1; TRBD1 matches at 7 bases. The V gene's germline CDR1 is SGHTA and CDR2 FQGTGA. V was pared by 5 bases and J by 0 bases, with 21 bases of the junction left unmatched. This CDR3 is 20 amino acids long. CDR3 DNA sequence: TGTGCCAGCAGCCCCCAGGTGACAGGCTCTTCAGGGGGATTGAACACTGAAGCTTTCTTT. Residues: CASSPQVTGSSGGLNTEAFF. Supplemented by reference TRBV7-3 and TRBJ1-1, the full variable domain reads GAGVSQTPSNKVTEKGKYVELRCDPISGHTALYWYRQSLGQGPEFLIYFQGTGAADDSGLPNDRFFAVRPEGSVSTLKIQRTERGDSAVYLCASSPQVTGSSGGLNTEAFFGQGTRLTVV.

The V call is TRBV28, the J call TRBJ1-1; tentatively, D is TRBD1 (5 bases). Germline V gene lookup returns CDR1 MDHEN and CDR2 SYDVKM. Trimming cost V 4 bases and J 4 bases, with 19 bases left between them. The CDR3 covers 16 residues. Written as DNA, the CDR3 is TGTGCCAGCAGTTCCCCCGGGGGTTCCTGGGCCACTGAAGCTTTCTTT. It codes for CASSSPGGSWATEAFF.

The rearrangement uses TRBV7-4 and TRBJ2-7, with a tentative D call TRBD1 (6 bases). V lost 4 bases, J lost 2 bases, and 21 bases lay in between. The CDR3 is made up of 17 amino acids. Germline lookup yields CDR1 SGHVT and CDR2 SQSDAQ. CDR3 protein: CASSSWSGVLIPYEQYF. Written as DNA, the CDR3 is TGTGCCAGCAGCTCGTGGTCAGGGGTTCTTATTCCCTACGAGCAGTACTTC.

The rearrangement joins TRBV6-5 to TRBJ1-1; 8 bases line up with TRBD1. The germline V gene has CDR1 MNHEY and CDR2 SVGAGI. Trimming cost V 6 bases and J 5 bases; bases outside gene matches: 11. The CDR3 sequence is 15 residues long. Written as DNA, the CDR3 is TGTGCCAGCAGAGTTTACCAGGGGGCAGGGACTGAAGCTTTCTTT. Protein sequence: CASRVYQGAGTEAFF.

This clone was seen just once. The V and J genes are TRBV28 and TRBJ1-2; 10 nucleotides match TRBD1. Germline V CDR1 and CDR2: MDHEN, SYDVKM. The junction had 5 bases not matched to a gene; V was cut back by 1 base and J by 9 bases. The CDR3 extends over 14 amino acids. Here the CDR3 reads CASSLSGTGVRYTF. In nucleotides, the CDR3 is TGTGCCAGCAGTTTATCCGGGACAGGGGTGCGCTACACCTTC.

The rearrangement links TRBV24-1 to TRBJ2-5; TRBD1 might be the D (6 bases). The CDR3 is 19 residues long. The V end was cut by 2 bases, the J end by 2 bases, with 23 bases between. Germline V CDR1 and CDR2: KGHDR, SFDVKD. CDR3 DNA sequence: TGTGCCACCAGTGATTCGAGGTCACCACCTCGGGACAAGCAAGAGACCCAGTACTTC. It encodes CATSDSRSPPRDKQETQYF.

The chain employs TRBV4-1 and TRBJ2-1; 7 positions match TRBD1. The junction had 4 bases not matched to a gene; V was cut back by 4 bases and J by 7 bases. This CDR3 region has 13 residues. From germline, CDR1 is MGHRA and CDR2 YSYEKL. CDR3 DNA: TGCGCCAGCAGCCCCGGGACAGTAAATGAGCAGTTCTTC. Translated, it gives CASSPGTVNEQFF.

The rearrangement joins TRBV24-1 to TRBJ2-1, with 9 bases aligning to TRBD2. V lost 4 bases, J lost 4 bases, and 10 bases stayed unmatched. Germline assignment: CDR1 KGHDR and CDR2 SFDVKD. This CDR3 contains 17 residues. The CDR3 nucleotides read TGTGCCACCAGTGAAGTCAGCCAGCGGGGGGCTTACAATGAGCAGTTCTTC. Its translation is CATSEVSQRGAYNEQFF.

Comment on this clone: A read error may account for a junction end that differs from germline. The chain carries TRBV18 and TRBJ2-1; D may be TRBD1 (5 bases). The V gene's germline CDR1 is KGHSH and CDR2 LQKENI. The CDR3 consists of 12 residues. The DNA for the CDR3 is TGTGCCAGCTCACTCACCGGACAATTTTGGATCTTC. Translated: CASSLTGQFWIF.